These 24 T cell receptor beta chains were sequenced from one sample in a study of T-cell reconstitution after alpha-beta-depleted transplantation in children. Unique molecular identifiers featured in how the TCRbeta library was prepared. TCRdb reanalysed the PCR reads using MiXCR and keeps one entry per CDR3 protein. The sample consists of about 500,000 distinct CDR3 sequences, approximately 32% of them appearing once. Sequenced here: PBMCs from the stem cell graft donor, sampled from the stem cell graft. All receptors come from a human donor who donated a stem cell graft to a child with aplastic anemia.

The chain combines TRBV7-6 with TRBJ2-5; D gene unclear. This CDR3 is built from 13 residues. Germline V gene data show CDR1 as SGHVS and CDR2 as FNYEAQ. V lost 0 bases and J 3 bases, leaving 5 bases between the germline ends. The CDR3 protein is CASSLALKETQYF. The CDR3 DNA reads as TGTGCCAGCAGCTTAGCGCTAAAAGAGACCCAGTACTTC.

The chain joins TRBV29-1 to TRBJ2-7; 11 bases line up with TRBD1. V lost 6 bases, J lost 6 bases, and 4 bases stayed unmatched. The germline V gene encodes CDR1 SQVTM and CDR2 ANQGSEA. The CDR3 consists of 12 residues. The CDR3 sequence: CSVGQGATEQYF. As DNA, the CDR3 is TGCAGCGTAGGACAGGGGGCGACCGAGCAGTACTTC.

CDR3 amino acids: CSARDRGRADTQYF. DNA of the CDR3: TGCAGTGCTAGAGATCGGGGGAGGGCAGATACGCAGTATTTT. This chain uses TRBV20-1 with TRBJ2-3; 7 bases line up with TRBD2. The CDR3 is made up of 14 amino acids. CDR1 is DFQATT, CDR2 SNEGSKA, per germline (reference sequence). The junction had 4 bases not matched to a gene; V was cut back by 0 bases and J by 4 bases.

This clonotype was seen once. V is TRBV20-1 and J is TRBJ1-1; 8 nucleotides align to TRBD1. The CDR3 has 14 amino acids. With 1 base clipped from V and 6 bases from J, the junction kept 7 bases outside the gene matches. CDR1 DFQATT and CDR2 SNEGSKA come from the germline V gene (reference sequence). The DNA for the CDR3 is TGCAGTGCTAGAGCACTCAGGGGGCTCGCTGAAGCTTTCTTT. Translated: CSARALRGLAEAFF.

The chain has TRBV4-3 and TRBJ2-1; 7 nucleotides agree with TRBD2. With 1 base clipped from V and 8 bases from J, the junction kept 8 bases outside the gene matches. Germline V gives CDR1 LGHNA, CDR2 YSLEER. The CDR3 is 15 residues long. The CDR3 sequence: CASSQGGGRTHEQFF. The CDR3 nucleotides are TGCGCCAGCAGCCAAGGAGGCGGGAGAACCCATGAGCAGTTCTTC.

This clonotype was counted between two and nine times. The rearrangement uses TRBV5-1 and TRBJ1-4; D uncertain. V was cut by 2 bases and J by 7 bases, with 9 bases left in between. This CDR3 contains 13 residues. Germline-derived CDR1 and CDR2 are SGHRS and YFSETQ. CDR3 sequence (DNA): TGCGCCAGCAGCTTTACGAATCCTGAAAAACTGTTTTTT. This codes for CASSFTNPEKLFF.

This clonotype appeared a few times. The V and J genes are TRBV3-1 and TRBJ2-5; perhaps D is TRBD1 or TRBD2 (6 bases each). Germline CDR1 is LGHDT and CDR2 is YNNKEL (reference sequence). The CDR3 has 14 residues. V was trimmed by 1 base and J by 4 bases, leaving 10 bases between them. The CDR3, as DNA: TGTGCCAGCAGCCAAGTGGGGGGCTCAGAGACCCAGTACTTC. It yields the protein CASSQVGGSETQYF.

This clonotype was counted between two and nine times. This chain uses TRBV20-1 with TRBJ1-2; unclear D gene. Germline-derived CDR1 and CDR2 are DFQATT and SNEGSKA (reference sequence). CDR3 length: 13 residues. Trimming took 0 bases from V and 5 from J, leaving 10 bases between them. CDR3: CSARDGLVYGYTF. In DNA form, the CDR3 reads TGCAGTGCTAGAGACGGACTAGTTTATGGCTACACCTTC.

Only a few counts were recorded for this clonotype. This chain uses TRBV7-2 with TRBJ2-6; D remains ambiguous. V was cut by 0 bases and J by 0 bases, with 15 bases left in between. CDR1 and CDR2 (germline): SGHTA, FQGNSA. The CDR3 runs 19 residues. The CDR3 reads CASSLAPELPISGANVLTF. The CDR3 bases are TGTGCCAGCAGCTTAGCGCCAGAGCTACCCATCTCTGGGGCCAACGTCCTGACTTTC.

The table lists this clonotype with a few counts. The gene calls are TRBV5-1 and TRBJ1-3; TRBD1 is a possible D gene (5 bases). The CDR3 sequence is 16 residues long. CDR1 is SGHRS, CDR2 YFSETQ, per germline. V lost 6 bases and J lost 0, with 16 bases in between. CDR3 protein: CASNPGAGLSGNTIYF. CDR3 nucleotides: TGCGCCAGCAACCCCGGGGCAGGCCTCTCTGGAAACACCATATATTTT.

In its sample, this clonotype was seen once. The gene calls are TRBV5-1 and TRBJ1-4, with no clear D. V lost 7 bases and J lost 6, with 16 bases in between. The CDR3 runs to 14 residues. Germline V gene lookup returns CDR1 SGHRS and CDR2 YFSETQ. CDR3 sequence: CASSPGGIDEKLFF. In DNA form, the CDR3 reads TGCGCCAGCTCTCCCGGAGGAATTGATGAAAAACTGTTTTTT. The variable domain in full, with the rest retrieved from reference TRBV5-1 and TRBJ1-4, is KAGVTQTPRYLIKTRGQQVTLSCSPISGHRSVSWYQQTPGQGLQFLFEYFSETQRNKGNFPGRFSGRQFSNSRSEMNVSTLELGDSALYLCASSPGGIDEKLFFGSGTQLSVL.

The chain joins TRBV7-2 to TRBJ1-1, with 10 positions matching TRBD1. Germline loops: CDR1 SGHTA, CDR2 FQGNSA. CDR3 length: 15 residues. V was clipped by 4 bases and J by 4 bases; unmatched bases: 6. This CDR3 reads CASSSQGQGSTEAFF. CDR3 DNA sequence: TGTGCCAGCAGCTCCCAGGGACAGGGGTCCACTGAAGCTTTCTTT.

This clonotype turned up a few times. This chain connects TRBV20-1 to TRBJ1-3, with a tentative D call TRBD1 (6 bases). CDR3 length: 14 residues. V shed 0 bases and J shed 10 bases, with 16 bases lying between them. The V gene's germline CDR1 is DFQATT and CDR2 SNEGSKA (reference sequence). The CDR3 sequence: CSAREGGHLRTIYF. In DNA form, the CDR3 reads TGCAGTGCTAGAGAGGGGGGCCACCTTAGGACCATATATTTT.

CDR3 region: CASSPRWDRVYNEQFF. In DNA form, the CDR3 reads TGTGCCAGCAGCCCCCGCTGGGACAGGGTCTACAATGAGCAGTTCTTC. The V and J genes are TRBV7-2 and TRBJ2-1; 9 nucleotides match TRBD1. There are 16 residues in the CDR3. V gave up 5 bases and J gave up 3 bases; unmatched junction bases: 8. From germline, CDR1 is SGHTA and CDR2 FQGNSA. Looking up the rest from reference TRBV7-2 and TRBJ2-1 gives the full variable domain: GAGVSQSPSNKVTEKGKDVELRCDPISGHTALYWYRQSLGQGLEFLIYFQGNSAPDKSGLPSDRFSAERTGGSVSTLTIQRTQQEDSAVYLCASSPRWDRVYNEQFFGPGTRLTVL.

This clonotype was seen a few times. The chain has TRBV27 and TRBJ2-5; TRBD1 matches 7 bases. Germline CDR1 is MNHEY and CDR2 is SMNVEV (reference sequence). The CDR3 has 14 amino acids. Trimming at V came to 5 bases and at J to 0 bases, leaving 3 bases not matched to a gene. The CDR3 reads CASSPQGYQETQYF. As DNA, the CDR3 is TGTGCCAGCAGTCCACAGGGGTACCAAGAGACCCAGTACTTC.

Only a few counts were recorded for this clonotype. The chain has TRBV7-2 and TRBJ2-7; D ambiguous. Trimming removed 8 bases from V and 4 bases from J, with 15 bases in between. Germline V lookup: CDR1 SGHTA, CDR2 FQGNSA. This CDR3 is 13 amino acids long. The DNA for the CDR3 is TGTGCCAGCGCGTTGGCTTACAATTACGAGCAGTACGTC. Translation: CASALAYNYEQYV.

The rearrangement joins TRBV5-1 to TRBJ1-1; possible D gene TRBD1, 6 bases. V was clipped by 3 bases and J by 1 base, with 10 bases between them. The CDR3 is 14 residues long. Germline CDR1 reads SGHRS; CDR2 reads YFSETQ. CDR3 amino acids: CASSSAGQNTEAFF. For the CDR3, the DNA is TGCGCCAGCAGCTCTGCGGGACAGAACACTGAAGCTTTCTTT. The full variable domain, rest sourced from reference TRBV5-1 and TRBJ1-1, is KAGVTQTPRYLIKTRGQQVTLSCSPISGHRSVSWYQQTPGQGLQFLFEYFSETQRNKGNFPGRFSGRQFSNSRSEMNVSTLELGDSALYLCASSSAGQNTEAFFGQGTRLTVV.

The chain combines TRBV29-1 with TRBJ2-6; D gene unclear. CDR1 is SQVTM and CDR2 is ANQGSEA in the germline V gene. Trimming took 5 bases from V and 0 from J, leaving 8 bases between them. This CDR3 has 14 amino acids. CDR3 sequence: CSVTLSSGANVLTF. In DNA, the CDR3 is TGCAGCGTTACCCTCAGCTCTGGGGCCAACGTCCTGACTTTC.

The rearrangement joins TRBV12-3 or TRBV12-4 to TRBJ2-7; TRBD1 is a possible D gene (5 bases). The CDR3 extends over 14 amino acids. V was cut by 3 bases and J by 5 bases, with 14 bases left in between. CDR3 sequence (DNA): TGTGCCAGCAGTTTGCAGGGAAGTGTCGACGAGCAGTACTTC. This gives the protein CASSLQGSVDEQYF.

V gene TRBV3-1 combines with J gene TRBJ2-3; D may match TRBD1 or TRBD2 (5 bases each). CDR1 is LGHDT and CDR2 is YNNKEL in the germline V gene (reference sequence). Trimming removed 11 bases from V and 6 bases from J, with 27 bases in between. This CDR3 is 16 amino acids long. CDR3 in amino acids: CASSFTGAGDRDTQYF. Written as DNA, the CDR3 is TGTGCCTCCTCCTTTACCGGGGCGGGTGATAGGGATACGCAGTATTTT.

J is TRBJ1-2 and V is TRBV7-9; perhaps TRBD1 as D (5 bases). The CDR3 has 16 amino acids. Germline assignment: CDR1 SEHNR and CDR2 FQNEAQ (reference sequence). Between the trimmed V and J ends, which lost 4 bases and 3 bases, there was a span of 18 bases. For the CDR3, the DNA is TGTGCCAGCAGCTCCCCCAGGGAGCCGGAGGACTATGGCTACACCTTC. Its translation is CASSSPREPEDYGYTF.

Only a few counts were recorded for this clonotype. The chain uses TRBV20-1 and TRBJ1-5; D uncertain. The V end lost 7 bases, the J end lost 0 bases, and 10 bases lay between the germline ends. CDR1 and CDR2 (germline): DFQATT, SNEGSKA (reference sequence). The length of the CDR3 is 13 residues. As DNA, the CDR3 is TGCAGTGGAAACAGTTTTAGCAATCAGCCCCAGCATTTT. The encoded protein is CSGNSFSNQPQHF.

V gene TRBV14 combines with J gene TRBJ2-3; 8 nucleotides line up with TRBD2. Per germline, CDR1 SGHDN and CDR2 FVKESK. V shed 4 bases and J 3 bases; nucleotides not matched to a gene: 6. This CDR3 has 15 amino acids. The CDR3 coding sequence is TGTGCCAGCAGCCGGGGAGCGGGAGTGACAGATACGCAGTATTTT. This encodes CASSRGAGVTDTQYF.

This clonotype was seen more than once but under ten times. The chain uses TRBV6-5 and TRBJ1-2; D perhaps matches TRBD1 (6 bases). CDR1 is MNHEY and CDR2 is SVGAGI in the germline V gene. Trimming shortened V by 2 bases and J by 8 bases, and 15 bases separated the two germline ends. The CDR3 has 14 residues. CDR3 bases: TGTGCCAGCAGTTACGAGCGGGACACGGGAGGCTACACCTTC. Translation gives CASSYERDTGGYTF.